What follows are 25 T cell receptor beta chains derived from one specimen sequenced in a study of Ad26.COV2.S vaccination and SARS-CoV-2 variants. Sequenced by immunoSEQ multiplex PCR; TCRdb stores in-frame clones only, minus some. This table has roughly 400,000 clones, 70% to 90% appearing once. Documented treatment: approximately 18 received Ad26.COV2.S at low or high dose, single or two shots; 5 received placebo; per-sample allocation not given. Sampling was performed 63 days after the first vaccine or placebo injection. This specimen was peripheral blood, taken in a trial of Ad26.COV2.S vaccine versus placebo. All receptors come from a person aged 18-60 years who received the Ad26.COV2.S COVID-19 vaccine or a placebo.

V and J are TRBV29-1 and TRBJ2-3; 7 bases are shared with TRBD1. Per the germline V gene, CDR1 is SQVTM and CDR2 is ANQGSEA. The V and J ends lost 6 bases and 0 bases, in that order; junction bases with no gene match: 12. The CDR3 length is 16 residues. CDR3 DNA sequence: TGCAGCGTCGATTATGACAGGGATTATAGCACAGATACGCAGTATTTT. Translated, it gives CSVDYDRDYSTDTQYF.

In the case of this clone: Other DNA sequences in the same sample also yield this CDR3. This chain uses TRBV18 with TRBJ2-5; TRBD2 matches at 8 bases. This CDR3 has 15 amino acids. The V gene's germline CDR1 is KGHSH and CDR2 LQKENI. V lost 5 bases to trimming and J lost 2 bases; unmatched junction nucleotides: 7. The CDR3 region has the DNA TGTGCCAGCTCAGGAACTAGCGGAGCGCAAGAGACCCAGTACTTC. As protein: CASSGTSGAQETQYF.

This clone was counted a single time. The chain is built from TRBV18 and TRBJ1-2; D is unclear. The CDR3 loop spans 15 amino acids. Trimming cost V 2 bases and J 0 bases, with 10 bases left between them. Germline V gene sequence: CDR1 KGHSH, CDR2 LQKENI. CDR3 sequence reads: CASSPAGSANYGYTF. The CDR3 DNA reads TGTGCCAGCTCACCAGCCGGTTCAGCTAACTATGGCTACACCTTC.

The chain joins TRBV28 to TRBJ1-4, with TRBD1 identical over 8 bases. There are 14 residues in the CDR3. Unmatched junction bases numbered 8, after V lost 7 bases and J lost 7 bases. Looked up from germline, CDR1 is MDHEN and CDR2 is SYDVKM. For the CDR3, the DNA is TGTGCCAGCAAGTCGGACAGGGTTGGTGAAAAACTGTTTTTT. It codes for CASKSDRVGEKLFF.

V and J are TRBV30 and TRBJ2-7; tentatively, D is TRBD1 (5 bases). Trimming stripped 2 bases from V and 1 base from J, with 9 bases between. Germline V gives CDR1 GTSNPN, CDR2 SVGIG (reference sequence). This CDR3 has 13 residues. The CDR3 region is CAWSWAGSYEQYF. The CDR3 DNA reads TGTGCCTGGAGTTGGGCAGGGTCCTACGAGCAGTACTTC.

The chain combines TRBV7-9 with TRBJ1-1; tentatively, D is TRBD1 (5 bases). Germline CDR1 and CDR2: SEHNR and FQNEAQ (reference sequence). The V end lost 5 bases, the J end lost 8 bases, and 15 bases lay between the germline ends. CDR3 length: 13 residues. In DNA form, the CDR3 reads TGTGCCAGCAGCCAGGGCGGTAACTTCGAAGCTTTCTTT. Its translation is CASSQGGNFEAFF.

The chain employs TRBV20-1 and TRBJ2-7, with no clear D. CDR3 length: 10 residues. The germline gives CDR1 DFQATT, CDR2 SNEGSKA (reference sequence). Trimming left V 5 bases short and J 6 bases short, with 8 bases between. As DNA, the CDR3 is TGCAGTGCTTTGTCAGGCGAGCAGTACTTC. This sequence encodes CSALSGEQYF.

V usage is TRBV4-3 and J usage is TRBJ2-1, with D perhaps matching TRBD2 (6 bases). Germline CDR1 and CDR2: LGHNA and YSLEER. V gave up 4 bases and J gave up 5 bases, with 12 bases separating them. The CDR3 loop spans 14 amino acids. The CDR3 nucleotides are TGCGCCAGCAGCCGATCTAGCGCCGACAATGAGCAGTTCTTC. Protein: CASSRSSADNEQFF.

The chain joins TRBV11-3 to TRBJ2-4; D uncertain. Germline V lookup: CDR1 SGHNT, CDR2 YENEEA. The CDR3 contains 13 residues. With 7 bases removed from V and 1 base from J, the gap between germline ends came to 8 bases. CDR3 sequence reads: CASKSMAKNIQYF. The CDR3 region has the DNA TGTGCCAGCAAGTCTATGGCCAAAAACATTCAGTACTTC.

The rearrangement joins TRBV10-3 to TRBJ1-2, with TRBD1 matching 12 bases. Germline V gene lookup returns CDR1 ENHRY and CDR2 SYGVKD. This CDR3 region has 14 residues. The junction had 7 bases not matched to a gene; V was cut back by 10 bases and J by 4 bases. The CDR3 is CATGTGGAGYGYTF. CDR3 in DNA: TGTGCCACAGGGACAGGGGGCGCTGGCTATGGCTACACCTTC.

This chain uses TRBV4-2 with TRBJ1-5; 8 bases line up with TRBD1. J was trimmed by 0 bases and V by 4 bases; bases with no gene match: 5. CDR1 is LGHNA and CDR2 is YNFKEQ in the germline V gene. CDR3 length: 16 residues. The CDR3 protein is CASSRGTGDSNQPQHF. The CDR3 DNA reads TGTGCCAGCAGCCGAGGGACAGGTGATAGCAATCAGCCCCAGCATTTT.

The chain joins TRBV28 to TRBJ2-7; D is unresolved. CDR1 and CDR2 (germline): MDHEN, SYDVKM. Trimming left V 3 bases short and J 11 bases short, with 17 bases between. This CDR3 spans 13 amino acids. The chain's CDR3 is CASSFHPDLSEYF. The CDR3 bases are TGTGCCAGCAGTTTTCACCCAGATTTATCCGAGTACTTC.

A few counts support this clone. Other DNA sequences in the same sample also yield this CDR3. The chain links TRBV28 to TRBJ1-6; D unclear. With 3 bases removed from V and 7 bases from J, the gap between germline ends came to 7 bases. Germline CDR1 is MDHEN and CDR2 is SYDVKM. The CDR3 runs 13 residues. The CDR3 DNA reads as TGTGCCAGCAGTTTTAAGGGAAATTCACCCCTCCACTTT. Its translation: CASSFKGNSPLHF.

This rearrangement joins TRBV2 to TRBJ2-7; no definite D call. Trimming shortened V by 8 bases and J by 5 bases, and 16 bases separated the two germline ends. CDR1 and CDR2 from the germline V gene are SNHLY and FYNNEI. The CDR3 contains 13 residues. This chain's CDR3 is CASAASAGNEQYF. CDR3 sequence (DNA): TGTGCCAGCGCGGCCTCAGCCGGAAACGAGCAGTACTTC. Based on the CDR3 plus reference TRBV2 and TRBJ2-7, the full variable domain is EPEVTQTPSHQVTQMGQEVILRCVPISNHLYFYWYRQILGQKVEFLVSFYNNEISEKSEIFDDQFSVERPDGSNFTLKIRSTKLEDSAMYFCASAASAGNEQYFGPGTRLTVT.

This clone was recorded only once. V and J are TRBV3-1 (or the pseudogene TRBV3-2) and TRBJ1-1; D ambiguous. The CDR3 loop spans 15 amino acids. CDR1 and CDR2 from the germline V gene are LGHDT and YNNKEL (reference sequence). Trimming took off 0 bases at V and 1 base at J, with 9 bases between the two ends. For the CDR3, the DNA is TGTGCCAGCAGCCAAGAGCGGGTTGAGAACACTGAAGCTTTCTTT. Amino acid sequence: CASSQERVENTEAFF.

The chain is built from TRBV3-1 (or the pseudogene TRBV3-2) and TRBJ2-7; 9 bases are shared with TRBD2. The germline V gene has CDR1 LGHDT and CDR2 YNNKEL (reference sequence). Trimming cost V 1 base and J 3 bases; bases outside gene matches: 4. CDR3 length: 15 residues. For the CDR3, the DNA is TGTGCCAGCAGCCAAGTAGCGGGAGTTTTCTACGAGCAGTACTTC. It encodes CASSQVAGVFYEQYF.

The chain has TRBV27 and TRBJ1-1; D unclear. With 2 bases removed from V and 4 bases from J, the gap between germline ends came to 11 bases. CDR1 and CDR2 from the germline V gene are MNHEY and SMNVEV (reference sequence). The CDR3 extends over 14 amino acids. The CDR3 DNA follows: TGTGCCAGCAGTTTAGACGGAGTTATCACTGAAGCTTTCTTT. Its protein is CASSLDGVITEAFF.

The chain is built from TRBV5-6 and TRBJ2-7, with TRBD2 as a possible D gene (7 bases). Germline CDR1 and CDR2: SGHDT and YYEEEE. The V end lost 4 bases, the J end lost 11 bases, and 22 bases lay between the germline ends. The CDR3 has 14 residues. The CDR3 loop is CASSLSLGLGGEYF. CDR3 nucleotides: TGTGCCAGCAGCCTAAGCCTAGGACTAGGGGGGGAGTACTTC.

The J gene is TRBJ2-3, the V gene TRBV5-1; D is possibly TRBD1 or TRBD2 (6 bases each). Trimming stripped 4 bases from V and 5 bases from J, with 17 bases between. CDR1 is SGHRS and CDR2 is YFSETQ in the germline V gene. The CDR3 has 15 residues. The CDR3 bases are TGCGCCAGCAGCCCTTGGGGGGCGGAAGGAGATACGCAGTATTTT. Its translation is CASSPWGAEGDTQYF.

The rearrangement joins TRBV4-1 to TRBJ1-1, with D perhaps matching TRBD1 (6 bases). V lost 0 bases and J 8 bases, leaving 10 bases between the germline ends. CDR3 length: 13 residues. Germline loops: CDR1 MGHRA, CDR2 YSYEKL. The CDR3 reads CASSQDLRGEAFF. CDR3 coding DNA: TGCGCCAGCAGCCAAGATCTGAGGGGGGAAGCTTTCTTT.

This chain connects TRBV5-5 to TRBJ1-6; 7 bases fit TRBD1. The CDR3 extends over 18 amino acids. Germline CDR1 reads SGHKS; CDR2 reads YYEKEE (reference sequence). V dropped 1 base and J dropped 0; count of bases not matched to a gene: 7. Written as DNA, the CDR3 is TGTGCCAGCAGCTTGTCGGACAGGAGGAGCTCCTATAATTCACCCCTCCACTTT. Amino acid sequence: CASSLSDRRSSYNSPLHF.

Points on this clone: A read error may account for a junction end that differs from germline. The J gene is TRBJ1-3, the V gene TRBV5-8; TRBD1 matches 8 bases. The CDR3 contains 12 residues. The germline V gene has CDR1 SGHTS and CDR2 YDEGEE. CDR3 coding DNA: TGTGCCAGCAGCTTGGATGGGACAGGCTGGGATTTT. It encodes CASSLDGTGWDF.

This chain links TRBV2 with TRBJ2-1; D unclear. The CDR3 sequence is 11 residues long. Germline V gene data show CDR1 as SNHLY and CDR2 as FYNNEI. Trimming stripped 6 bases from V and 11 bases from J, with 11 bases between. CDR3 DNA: TGTGCCAGCAGGGGTGATACCCAGCAGTTCTTC. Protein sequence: CASRGDTQQFF.

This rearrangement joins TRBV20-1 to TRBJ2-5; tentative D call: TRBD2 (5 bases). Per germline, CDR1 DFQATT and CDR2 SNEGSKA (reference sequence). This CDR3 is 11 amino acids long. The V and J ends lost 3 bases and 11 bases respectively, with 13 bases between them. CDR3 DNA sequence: TGCAGTGCTAGGGACTTAAGTGTACAGTACTTC. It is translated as CSARDLSVQYF.

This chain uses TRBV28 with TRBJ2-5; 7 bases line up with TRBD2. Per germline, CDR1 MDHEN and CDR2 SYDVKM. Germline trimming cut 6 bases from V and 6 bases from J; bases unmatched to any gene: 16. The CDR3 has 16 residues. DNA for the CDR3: TGTGCCAGCAGAATGAGTGCGGGAGAGAGACGAAAGACCCAGTACTTC. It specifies CASRMSAGERRKTQYF.